Listed below are T cell receptor beta chains from one sample, sequenced in a study of T cell responses to AZD1222 COVID-19 vaccine. Here immunoSEQ multiplex PCR was the method, and the copy in TCRdb shows in-frame clones only, minus some. The profile shows about 140,000 clones, approximately 90% of them singletons. The sequencing here drew on peripheral blood, taken on day 0 of AZD1222 vaccination. The origin of the receptors is an adult in good health. The CDR3 runs from the conserved cysteine through the conserved F or W. The order of the fields is clone size, D gene, V gene, J gene, CDR3 protein, CDR3 DNA. D genes are given only for firm matches. A clone size is listed for some rows: how often the clone was seen (once, few, many), or a class if it is expanded.

>.|.|TRBV11-2|TRBJ1-3
CASSSSSGNTIYF
TGTGCCAGCAGCTCATCATCTGGAAACACCATATATTTT
>.|.|TRBV11-3|TRBJ1-1
CASSLGTGTEAFF
TGTGCCAGCAGCTTAGGAACCGGGACTGAAGCTTTCTTT
>.|.|TRBV2|TRBJ1-4
CASRNNRLALFF
TGTGCCAGCAGGAACAACAGGTTGGCGCTGTTTTTT
>few|TRBD1|TRBV2|TRBJ2-7
CASSEARGTGSYEQYF
TGTGCCAGCAGTGAAGCGCGTGGGACAGGGAGCTACGAGCAGTACTTC
>.|.|TRBV13|TRBJ2-7
CASSLSERPLEQYF
TGTGCCAGCAGCCTTAGCGAGCGGCCCCTTGAGCAGTACTTC
>.|TRBD1|TRBV7-2|TRBJ2-3
CASSKTGASTDTQYF
TGTGCCAGCAGCAAGACAGGGGCTAGCACAGATACGCAGTATTTT
>.|TRBD2|TRBV19|TRBJ2-7
CASSTAGESYEQYF
TGTGCCAGTAGTACAGCGGGAGAGTCCTACGAGCAGTACTTC
>.|TRBD1|TRBV25-1|TRBJ1-4
CASSSQGQKNEKLFF
TGTGCCAGCAGCTCACAGGGACAGAAAAATGAAAAACTGTTTTTT
>.|TRBD1|TRBV9|TRBJ1-2
CASSAGQADYGYTF
TGTGCCAGCAGTGCGGGACAGGCGGACTATGGCTACACCTTC
>.|TRBD2|TRBV5-1|TRBJ2-1
CASGSGNNEQFF
TGCGCCAGCGGGAGCGGGAACAATGAGCAGTTCTTC
>few|.|TRBV7-9|TRBJ1-2
CASTSVGHGYTF
TGTGCCAGTACGTCGGTGGGGCATGGCTACACCTTC
>.|.|TRBV28|TRBJ2-1
CASSSDRSSYNEQFF
TGTGCCAGCAGTAGCGACAGGAGCTCCTACAATGAGCAGTTCTTC
>.|TRBD2|TRBV5-5|TRBJ2-2
CASSLVLRERDTGELFF
TGTGCCAGCAGCTTGGTTCTGCGGGAGAGAGACACCGGGGAGCTGTTTTTT
>.|TRBD2|TRBV4-2|TRBJ2-7
CASSQLTASGPYEQYF
TGTGCCAGCAGCCAACTAACCGCTAGCGGACCCTACGAGCAGTACTTC
>.|.|TRBV7-9|TRBJ2-7
CASSPHIDYEQYF
TGTGCCAGCAGCCCCCACATTGACTACGAGCAGTACTTC
>.|.|TRBV2|TRBJ2-7
CASRWTAVEQYF
TGTGCCAGCAGGTGGACTGCCGTCGAGCAGTACTTC
>.|.|TRBV4-2|TRBJ2-1
CASSQVVVERQFF
TGTGCCAGCAGCCAAGTCGTCGTGGAAAGGCAGTTCTTC
>few|.|TRBV13|TRBJ2-5
CASSPGKAETQYF
TGTGCCAGCAGCCCCGGGAAGGCAGAGACCCAGTACTTC
>.|TRBD1|TRBV27|TRBJ2-7
CASSTGTGYEQYF
TGTGCCAGCAGTACGGGGACAGGGTACGAGCAGTACTTC
>.|.|TRBV28|TRBJ1-6
CASSRLDSAIHF
TGTGCCAGCAGCCGTTTGGACAGCGCTATCCACTTT
>.|.|TRBV28|TRBJ2-2
CAGTGSNTGELFF
TGTGCCGGAACAGGGTCGAACACCGGGGAGCTGTTTTTT
>.|TRBD1|TRBV5-1|TRBJ2-1
CASSPAPQGVNNNEQFF
TGCGCCAGCAGCCCGGCCCCACAGGGGGTAAATAACAATGAGCAGTTCTTC
>.|.|TRBV27|TRBJ2-1
CASRPIGSEQFF
TGTGCCAGCAGGCCGATAGGGTCAGAGCAGTTCTTC
>once|.|TRBV11-3|TRBJ2-7
CASSFRASESEQYF
TGTGCCAGCAGCTTTCGGGCTAGCGAAAGCGAGCAGTACTTC
>once|TRBD1|TRBV10-2|TRBJ2-2
CASRQGVTGELFF
TGCGCCAGCCGACAGGGTGTCACCGGGGAGCTGTTTTTT
>.|.|TRBV29-1|TRBJ2-5
CSGGSETQYF
TGCAGCGGAGGGAGCGAGACCCAGTACTTC
>once|TRBD1|TRBV7-2|TRBJ1-2
CASSPGQGVQGYTF
TGTGCCAGCAGCCCGGGACAGGGGGTTCAGGGCTACACCTTC
>.|.|TRBV28|TRBJ1-5
CASSLWAGAGADQHF
TGTGCCAGCAGTTTATGGGCTGGAGCCGGCGCGGACCAGCATTTT
>once|.|TRBV7-8|TRBJ1-1
CASRDLRDTPKAFF
TGTGCCAGCAGGGATCTGAGGGACACACCTAAAGCTTTCTTT
>.|.|TRBV27|TRBJ2-1
CASKRDRYNEQFF
TGTGCCAGCAAACGGGACCGCTACAATGAGCAGTTCTTC
>.|.|TRBV7-9|TRBJ1-1
CASSLLQRRTEAFF
TGTGCCAGCAGCTTATTACAGCGGAGAACTGAAGCTTTCTTT
>.|.|TRBV5-1|TRBJ1-2
CASTATVNYGYTF
TGCGCCAGCACTGCTACAGTTAACTATGGCTACACCTTC
>.|TRBD1|TRBV10-3|TRBJ1-5
CATNQGARGNQPQHF
TGTGCCACCAACCAGGGGGCGCGAGGGAATCAGCCCCAGCATTTT
>.|TRBD2|TRBV7-3|TRBJ2-7
CASSFTGLAGRDTYEQYF
TGTGCCAGCAGCTTTACGGGACTAGCGGGACGTGACACCTACGAGCAGTACTTC
>.|.|TRBV28|TRBJ2-5
CASSLVRSGKETQYF
TGTGCCAGCAGTTTAGTCAGATCAGGAAAAGAGACCCAGTACTTC
>.|TRBD1|TRBV7-2|TRBJ1-1
CASTDRDSNEAFF
TGTGCCAGCACCGACAGGGATTCTAATGAAGCTTTCTTT
>.|.|TRBV7-2|TRBJ2-1
CASHRGGDHNEQFF
TGTGCCAGCCATCGGGGCGGGGACCACAATGAGCAGTTCTTC
>.|.|TRBV7-2|TRBJ1-3
CASSSDPFGSGNTIYF
TGTGCCAGCAGCTCAGACCCCTTTGGTTCTGGAAACACCATATATTTT
>.|TRBD2|TRBV5-1|TRBJ2-1
CASSLIAGSRNEQFF
TGCGCCAGCAGCTTGATAGCGGGGTCTCGTAATGAGCAGTTCTTC
>.|.|TRBV6-5|TRBJ2-1
CASSYGGSQVRNEQFF
TGTGCCAGCAGTTACGGGGGGAGCCAGGTTCGGAATGAGCAGTTCTTC
>.|.|TRBV10-3|TRBJ1-5
CAISETPEQPQHF
TGTGCCATCAGTGAGACCCCCGAACAGCCCCAGCATTTT
>.|.|TRBV5-6|TRBJ1-3
CASSLDSSGNTIYF
TGTGCCAGCAGCTTGGACAGTTCTGGAAACACCATATATTTT
>.|.|TRBV5-1|TRBJ1-2
CASSLAQGSYGYTF
TGCGCCAGCAGCTTGGCCCAGGGGAGCTATGGCTACACCTTC
>.|.|TRBV5-1|TRBJ2-6
CASSLDGAGANVLTF
TGCGCCAGCAGCTTGGATGGGGCTGGGGCCAACGTCCTGACTTTC
>.|.|TRBV6-2/TRBV6-3|TRBJ2-5
CASSSTGQTRTQYF
TGTGCCAGCAGTTCGACAGGACAGACAAGGACCCAGTACTTC
>.|.|TRBV4-3|TRBJ1-2
CASSQDQGNYGYTF
TGCGCCAGCAGCCAGGATCAGGGTAACTATGGCTACACCTTC
>.|.|TRBV28|TRBJ1-5
CASSLHQPQHF
TGTGCCAGCAGTCTACATCAGCCCCAGCATTTT
>.|.|TRBV30|TRBJ2-7
CAWSRTSYEQYF
TGTGCCTGGAGTAGGACCTCTTACGAGCAGTACTTC
>.|.|TRBV3-1/TRBV3-2|TRBJ1-2
CASSQDWGGGRYGYTF
TGTGCCAGCAGCCAAGATTGGGGGGGCGGCCGCTATGGCTACACCTTC
>.|.|TRBV2|TRBJ1-4
CASFLEGEKLFF
TGTGCCAGCTTCCTCGAGGGTGAAAAACTGTTTTTT
>once|.|TRBV5-1|TRBJ2-7
CASSGLRTPYEQYF
TGCGCCAGCAGCGGCCTTAGGACACCCTACGAGCAGTACTTC
>.|.|TRBV15|TRBJ1-6
CATNIGPINSPLHF
TGTGCCACCAACATTGGGCCGATTAATTCACCCCTCCACTTT
>.|.|TRBV10-3|TRBJ2-1
CAISETLTQNEQFF
TGTGCCATCAGTGAGACCCTAACTCAGAATGAGCAGTTCTTC
>.|.|TRBV27|TRBJ2-7
CASSRGGVGLEQYF
TGTGCCAGCAGCCGGGGTGGGGTTGGACTCGAGCAGTACTTC
>.|TRBD1|TRBV4-1|TRBJ2-2
CASSPGQGLTGELFF
TGCGCCAGCAGCCCGGGACAGGGTCTCACCGGGGAGCTGTTTTTT
>few|TRBD1|TRBV9|TRBJ2-1
CASSVGLQGPHNEQFF
TGTGCCAGCAGCGTTGGTTTACAGGGGCCCCACAATGAGCAGTTCTTC
>.|TRBD1|TRBV4-2|TRBJ1-5
CASSLQGSNQPQHF
TGTGCCAGCAGCCTACAGGGGAGCAATCAGCCCCAGCATTTT
>.|TRBD2|TRBV18|TRBJ2-2
CASSPAGGFPGELFF
TGTGCCAGCTCACCAGCGGGAGGTTTTCCCGGGGAGCTGTTTTTT